The present entry profiles one TCR beta chain with its context. This clonotype was observed a few times. The antigen it recognizes is unknown. No much larger clone is present one base from it, and per-base qualities are unavailable. Data came from an Illumina NovaSeq 6000. TCRalpha and TCRbeta cDNA libraries were built by 5'RACE with constant-segment primers, adding sample barcodes and unique molecular identifiers. Trizol reagent was used to extract RNA from every sample. Libraries were amplified in two PCR steps, with a second sample barcode and Illumina TruSeq adapters added in the second step. The libraries were sequenced on an Illumina NovaSeq using 2 x 150 bp paired-end reads. In the original analysis: Demultiplexing of reads and collapsing into UMI-guided consensus sequences were performed with migec v1.2.7. Using mixcr v2.1.11, UMI consensuses were aligned to TRA and TRB V and J templates and then assembled into clonotypes. A clonotype was counted as expanded or contracted only when both edgeR and NoisET called the clonotype significant, with the noise models trained on biological replicates. edgeR calls used a false discovery rate-adjusted p below 0.01 and a log2 fold-change threshold of 1. PCA with hierarchical clustering of max-normalized trajectories of the 1000 most abundant clonotypes was used as exploratory dynamics analysis. Each responding clone was given a CD4 or CD8 phenotype based on the CD4+ and CD8+ repertoires, which had been sequenced separately. Through fastp at Q25 and MiXCR, TCRdb rebuilt clones from the public reads, retaining in-frame beta chains. Every entry covers one CDR3 protein and lists the most common genes and DNA from its rows. These V and J calls are TCRdb output, not the study's own analysis. The sample includes some 350,000 distinct CDR3 sequences, with about a sixth observed a single time. The top ten clonotypes cover around 24% of the sample.

Ficoll-Paque density gradient centrifugation was the method used to isolate PBMCs. The CDR3 runs 14 amino acids, cysteine and phenylalanine included. CDR3 DNA is the only sequence kept; it has 42 bases, read in frame from the first base. Via the germline V gene (reference sequence), CDR1 is DFQATT and CDR2 SNEGSKA. Cut back by 6 bases and 5 bases, the V and J ends lie 16 bases apart. This sample was included in a study of T-cell memory formation after mild COVID-19 (dated by TCRdb to the early 2020s). Context from the whole study: TCR sequence clusters from the two donors were found to be largely donor specific. T-cell clones expanding and contracting after mild COVID-19 in a couple of donors were tracked by longitudinal TCRalpha and TCRbeta repertoire sequencing. Two young, previously healthy adult volunteers made up the cohort, one male and one female.

Broader findings and caveats from the paper: From day 15 to 85, contracting clones showed balanced CD4/CD8 phenotypes, whereas a second wave of clones that expanded from day 15 to 37 leaned towards CD4+. The detection of some responding clones in pre-infection memory suggests that pre-existing cross-reactive memory T cells joined the SARS-CoV-2 response. SARS-CoV-2 specificity was not confirmed for the second-wave clones peaking on day 37. The study included only a couple of mild cases, and larger cohorts that include severe cases with pre-infection samples were judged to be necessary. Contracting CD4+ clones appeared mostly in the CM and EM memory subsets, whereas CD8+ clones were enriched in EMRA.

The receptor's source is a man aged 18-30 years who had mild COVID-19 (a few samples of this study predate the infection). The sample titles of this study are shuffled in the database, so cell type and time point are left out; the donor was told from shared clones. The V gene is TRBV20-1 and the J gene is TRBJ2-2; a tentative D match to TRBD1 spans 6 bases. What was sequenced was PBMCs or a T cell subset sorted from them (not recorded which). The CDR3 corresponds to CSASQGQLTGELFF. The DNA is as follows: TGCAGTGCCAGCCAGGGGCAATTAACCGGGGAGCTGTTTTTT.